The 31 T cell receptor beta chains below come from one sample, sequenced in a study of regulatory T cells in long-lasting Graves disease. Time point in this sample: persistent/refractory GD, antithyroid drugs over 5 years with positive TRAb. The TCR library was prepared using RNA isolated from PBMCs. Through Arm-PCR of CDR3 regions and iRepertoire HTBI primers, TCR beta libraries were built. TCRdb called the multiplex PCR reads again in MiXCR, with one record for every CDR3 protein. This table has around 500,000 distinct CDR3 sequences, under 25% appearing once. The sample in question was peripheral blood mononuclear cells (PBMCs), obtained when the disease was refractory, from a patient treated with antithyroid drugs. The receptors derive from a female donor with Graves disease.

This clonotype was seen many times. V and J are TRBV29-1 and TRBJ1-2; 8 bases map to TRBD1. This CDR3 has 17 residues. The J segment lost 4 bases and the V segment lost 0 bases, leaving 13 bases of the junction unmatched. Germline V gene sequence: CDR1 SQVTM, CDR2 ANQGSEA. CDR3 in DNA: TGCAGCGTTGAAGATAAGGCTAGGACAGGGTCAACCTATGGCTACACCTTC. Translated: CSVEDKARTGSTYGYTF.

This clonotype has a count of ten or more. The J gene is TRBJ2-7, the V gene TRBV20-1; 10 bases are a match to TRBD2. Per the germline V gene, CDR1 is DFQATT and CDR2 is SNEGSKA (reference sequence). The CDR3 is 16 residues long. V dropped 0 bases and J dropped 0; count of bases not matched to a gene: 5. CDR3 bases: TGCAGTGCTAGAGATTGGTCTAGCGGGAGCTCCTACGAGCAGTACTTC. It codes for CSARDWSSGSSYEQYF.

This clonotype was counted at least ten times. The genes are TRBV24-1 and TRBJ2-1; D is unresolved. The CDR3 spans 16 residues. Germline values: CDR1 KGHDR, CDR2 SFDVKD. Between the trimmed V and J ends, which lost 5 bases and 2 bases, there was a span of 15 bases. The DNA for the CDR3 is TGTGCCACCAGTGGTCCTACAAAGAAACCCTACAATGAGCAGTTCTTC. Protein: CATSGPTKKPYNEQFF.

V gene TRBV20-1 combines with J gene TRBJ1-4; 7 bases are a match to TRBD1. This CDR3 contains 16 residues. Germline V lookup: CDR1 DFQATT, CDR2 SNEGSKA (reference sequence). The ends lost 1 base at V and 7 bases at J; junction bases unmatched: 12. CDR3: CSARGPQGGGGEKLFF. The CDR3 DNA follows: TGCAGTGCTAGAGGCCCTCAAGGGGGCGGAGGTGAAAAACTGTTTTTT.

At least ten counts were recorded for this clonotype. The chain carries TRBV28 and TRBJ1-5; 7 nucleotides line up with TRBD1. CDR3 length equals 14 residues. Losses at the gene ends were 6 bases for V and 1 base for J; bases not matched to a gene: 3. Germline V gene data show CDR1 as MDHEN and CDR2 as SYDVKM. CDR3 DNA: TGTGCCAGCAGCCCGGGACAGAGCAATCAGCCCCAGCATTTT. This translates into CASSPGQSNQPQHF.

With regard to this clonotype: A read error may explain this, as a much larger clone is one base away. The J gene is TRBJ1-1, the V gene TRBV28, with D perhaps matching TRBD1 (5 bases). The CDR3 has 16 amino acids. Per germline, CDR1 MDHEN and CDR2 SYDVKM. Trimming stripped 4 bases from V and 7 bases from J, with 22 bases between. The chain's CDR3 is CASSSIRDRSRDEAFF. The CDR3 region has the DNA TGTGCCAGCAGTTCCATCAGGGATAGATCCCGCGATGAAGCTTTCTTT. The whole variable domain, remainder taken from reference TRBV28 and TRBJ1-1, is DVKVTQSSRYLVKRTGEKVFLECVQDMDHENMFWYRQDPGLGLRLIYFSYDVKMKEKGDIPEGYSVSREKKERFSLILESASTNQTSMYLCASSSIRDRSRDEAFFGQGTRLTVV.

This clonotype was picked up many times. V and J are TRBV6-1 and TRBJ2-5, with D uncertain. V lost 7 bases and J 5 bases, leaving 8 bases between the germline ends. Germline V lookup: CDR1 MNHNS, CDR2 SASEGT. The CDR3 spans 11 residues. CDR3 nucleotide sequence: TGTGCCAGCACGCGGATGGAGACCCAGTACTTC. Encoded protein: CASTRMETQYF.

CDR3 loop: CASGFGRAKTDTGELFF. In nucleotides, the CDR3 is TGTGCTAGTGGTTTTGGCAGGGCAAAAACCGATACCGGGGAGCTGTTTTTT. V usage is TRBV12-5 and J usage is TRBJ2-2, with D possibly being TRBD1 (5 bases). The CDR3 totals 17 residues. Trimming removed 3 bases at V and 5 bases at J, with 19 bases between. CDR1 is LGHNT and CDR2 is FRNRAP in the germline V gene.

The chain carries TRBV28 and TRBJ2-2, with 13 bases fitting TRBD2. The CDR3 is made up of 18 amino acids. Germline V gene sequence: CDR1 MDHEN, CDR2 SYDVKM. Trimming took 6 bases from V and 0 from J; bases not matched to a gene: 7. CDR3 nucleotide sequence: TGTGCCAGCAGCGGACTAGCGGGAGCAACTGCGAACACCGGGGAGCTGTTTTTT. Amino acid sequence: CASSGLAGATANTGELFF.

This clonotype showed up many times. The V call is TRBV7-8, the J call TRBJ1-2; D not certain. Germline lookup yields CDR1 SGHVS and CDR2 FQNEAQ. Trimming took 5 bases from V and 3 from J, leaving 10 bases between them. This CDR3 comprises 13 residues. CDR3 loop: CASSHRTDYGYTF. CDR3 sequence (DNA): TGTGCCAGCAGCCACCGGACTGACTATGGCTACACCTTC.

This clonotype was observed many times. The chain recombines TRBV7-6 with TRBJ2-7; D is perhaps TRBD1 or TRBD2 (6 bases each). The CDR3 has 12 amino acids. V lost 8 bases and J 6 bases, leaving 14 bases between the germline ends. CDR1 and CDR2 (germline): SGHVS, FNYEAQ. CDR3: CASATGAGEQYF. CDR3 coding DNA: TGTGCCAGCGCGACGGGGGCGGGCGAGCAGTACTTC.

The rearrangement joins TRBV5-1 to TRBJ2-7, with TRBD2 matching over 7 bases. Germline values: CDR1 SGHRS, CDR2 YFSETQ. The CDR3 is 14 amino acids. V trimming: 5 bases; J trimming: 5 bases; junction bases outside the gene matches: 10. DNA for the CDR3: TGCGCCAGCAGGGCCCCGGGACTAACCCACGAGCAGTACTTC. Translated, it gives CASRAPGLTHEQYF. Using reference TRBV5-1 and TRBJ2-7 for the parts outside the CDR3, the full variable domain is KAGVTQTPRYLIKTRGQQVTLSCSPISGHRSVSWYQQTPGQGLQFLFEYFSETQRNKGNFPGRFSGRQFSNSRSEMNVSTLELGDSALYLCASRAPGLTHEQYFGPGTRLTVT.

This clonotype has ten or more counts. The chain is built from TRBV6-1 and TRBJ1-2; D is ambiguous. The CDR3 is made up of 14 amino acids. Trimming removed 1 base from V and 6 bases from J, with 12 bases in between. Germline CDR1 reads MNHNS; CDR2 reads SASEGT. The CDR3 coding sequence is TGTGCCAGCAGTGAAGATTGGGCATCTGATGGCTACACCTTC. Protein: CASSEDWASDGYTF.

The chain is built from TRBV6-2 or TRBV6-3 and TRBJ1-2, with a possible D match to TRBD1 (5 bases). This CDR3 has 14 residues. Germline-derived CDR1 and CDR2 are MNHEY and SVGEGT. Trimming took off 2 bases at V and 5 bases at J, with 12 bases between the two ends. CDR3 coding DNA: TGTGCCAGCAGTTACGGGGCCCTCGGGTATGGCTACACCTTC. This codes for CASSYGALGYGYTF.

This clonotype showed up just once. CDR3 loop: CASSQAGNEAFF. The CDR3, as DNA: TGCGCCAGCAGCCAAGCGGGAAACGAAGCTTTCTTT. This chain connects TRBV4-1 to TRBJ1-1; unclear D gene. The CDR3 totals 12 residues. Germline CDR1 MGHRA, CDR2 YSYEKL. V was trimmed by 1 base and J by 8 bases, leaving 8 bases between them.

With respect to this clonotype: Here the CDR3 omits its conserved ending phenylalanine or tryptophan, so a read error is the likely source. Because the CDR3's place on the DNA is in doubt, the DNA is left out and the CDR3 is given as listed by TCRdb. V usage is TRBV6-2 or TRBV6-3 and J usage is TRBJ2-3; the DNA was not compared with TRBD2, the D call given in the table. The CDR3 is 14 residues long, ends included. Germline CDR1 MNHEY, CDR2 SVGEGT. CDR3 loop: CASSEGSTAGGHYC.

This clonotype was observed a few times. V usage is TRBV5-1 and J usage is TRBJ2-3, with D perhaps matching TRBD1 or TRBD2 (5 bases each). The germline V gene encodes CDR1 SGHRS and CDR2 YFSETQ. Trimming took off 9 bases at V and 6 bases at J, with 20 bases between the two ends. The CDR3 loop spans 14 amino acids. The CDR3, as DNA: TGCGCCACGACCTGGGGGTTGCAACAGGATACGCAGTATTTT. Translation gives CATTWGLQQDTQYF.

In this sample, this clonotype turned up many times. The chain recombines TRBV28 with TRBJ1-1, with D uncertain. The V end lost 5 bases, the J end lost 2 bases, and 15 bases lay between the germline ends. The germline gives CDR1 MDHEN, CDR2 SYDVKM. CDR3 length: 15 amino acids. The CDR3 reads CASSPGGLTNTEAFF. CDR3 nucleotide sequence: TGTGCCAGCAGTCCCGGAGGGCTTACTAACACTGAAGCTTTCTTT.

The chain combines TRBV4-3 with TRBJ2-7, with TRBD2 matching 9 bases. Germline values: CDR1 LGHNA, CDR2 YSLEER. J was trimmed by 0 bases and V by 2 bases; bases with no gene match: 2. The CDR3 has 15 amino acids. The CDR3 nucleotides are TGCGCCAGCAGCCAACTGACTAGCGGCTCCTACGAGCAGTACTTC. This translates into CASSQLTSGSYEQYF.

This clonotype appeared many times. This chain connects TRBV6-5 to TRBJ1-1; D is uncertain. The CDR3 extends over 14 amino acids. Germline V gene lookup returns CDR1 MNHEY and CDR2 SVGAGI. The V end lost 4 bases, the J end lost 1 base, and 10 bases lay between the germline ends. The CDR3 sequence: CASSLKRGNTEAFF. CDR3 nucleotide sequence: TGTGCCAGCAGTTTAAAGAGAGGGAACACTGAAGCTTTCTTT.

This clonotype appeared many times. The V and J genes are TRBV5-8 and TRBJ1-2, with D unclear. The length of the CDR3 is 14 residues. Trimming left V 4 bases short and J 2 bases short, with 12 bases between. The V gene's germline CDR1 is SGHTS and CDR2 YDEGEE. This CDR3 is CASSLPDINYGYTF. For the CDR3, the DNA is TGTGCCAGCAGCCTCCCCGACATCAACTATGGCTACACCTTC.

This clonotype was picked up many times. This chain joins TRBV11-2 and TRBJ1-2; 10 positions match TRBD1. Unmatched junction bases numbered 7, after V lost 5 bases and J lost 4 bases. The CDR3 is 15 amino acids. The germline V gene encodes CDR1 SGHAT and CDR2 FQNNGV. CDR3 in DNA: TGTGCCAGCAGCACCGACAGGGGGCGCAGCTATGGCTACACCTTC. Encoded protein: CASSTDRGRSYGYTF.

This clonotype was counted at least ten times. The CDR3 here is CASSRGHGYGYTF. The CDR3 DNA sequence: TGTGCCAGCAGCCGAGGACATGGCTATGGCTACACCTTC. The chain employs TRBV7-9 and TRBJ1-2; D is perhaps TRBD1 (5 bases). Trimming cost V 5 bases and J 4 bases, with 11 bases left between them. CDR3 length equals 13 residues. Germline CDR1 is SEHNR and CDR2 is FQNEAQ (reference sequence).

In its sample, this clonotype was seen many times. This chain joins TRBV11-3 and TRBJ1-1; 12 bases agree with TRBD1. Germline values: CDR1 SGHNT, CDR2 YENEEA. V lost 5 bases to trimming and J lost 7 bases; unmatched junction nucleotides: 8. There are 15 residues in the CDR3. CDR3 coding DNA: TGTGCCAGCAGCGGTCGGGGACAGGGGGCGAATGAAGCTTTCTTT. Encoded protein: CASSGRGQGANEAFF.

This chain links TRBV28 with TRBJ2-5; TRBD2 matches at 8 bases. The germline gives CDR1 MDHEN, CDR2 SYDVKM. CDR3 length: 12 amino acids. The trim removed 8 bases at V and 5 bases at J, leaving 4 bases unmatched. The CDR3 nucleotides read TGTGCCAGCTGGGGACTAGTGGAGACCCAGTACTTC. Residues: CASWGLVETQYF.

The chain carries TRBV7-9 and TRBJ2-5; 11 nucleotides align to TRBD2. There are 16 residues in the CDR3. CDR1 is SEHNR, CDR2 FQNEAQ, per germline (reference sequence). V was pared by 5 bases and J by 2 bases, with 7 bases of the junction left unmatched. The CDR3 region has the DNA TGTGCCAGCAGCCACTGGGGACTAGCGGAACAAGAGACCCAGTACTTC. This codes for CASSHWGLAEQETQYF.

The table lists this clonotype with many counts. The genes are TRBV7-2 and TRBJ2-7; a weak D match, TRBD1 (6 bases). The CDR3 is 14 residues long. The V gene lost 4 bases and the J gene lost 7 bases, with 17 bases spanning the gap. Germline CDR1 SGHTA, CDR2 FQGNSA. The CDR3 loop reads CASSSQQGSREQYF. The CDR3 nucleotides read TGTGCCAGCAGCTCCCAACAGGGTTCTCGAGAGCAGTACTTC.

This clonotype was seen at least ten times. V and J are TRBV28 and TRBJ2-2, with 7 bases fitting TRBD1. This CDR3 spans 18 amino acids. V trimming: 4 bases; J trimming: 3 bases; junction bases outside the gene matches: 14. The V gene's germline CDR1 is MDHEN and CDR2 SYDVKM. CDR3 loop: CASSSYAAGTEDTGELFF. CDR3 DNA: TGTGCCAGCAGTTCCTACGCCGCCGGGACAGAGGACACCGGGGAGCTGTTTTTT.

This chain connects TRBV30 to TRBJ1-2; TRBD1 might be the D (5 bases). The CDR3 contains 15 residues. From germline, CDR1 is GTSNPN and CDR2 SVGIG (reference sequence). V was pared by 5 bases and J by 0 bases, with 16 bases between. CDR3 loop: CAWAREGLPNYGYTF. The CDR3 region has the DNA TGTGCCTGGGCTAGGGAGGGGCTTCCTAACTATGGCTACACCTTC.

This clonotype was observed a handful of times. Since the CDR3 does not end with the conserved phenylalanine or tryptophan, this likely comes from a read error. The chain joins TRBV5-4 to TRBJ2-7, with D perhaps being TRBD1 or TRBD2 (5 bases each). V was pared by 5 bases and J by 4 bases, with 13 bases between. This CDR3 region has 13 residues. The V gene's germline CDR1 is SGHNT and CDR2 YYREEE (reference sequence). The CDR3 loop is CASRVDSGYEQYS. DNA for the CDR3: TGTGCCAGCAGGGTTGACAGCGGATACGAGCAGTACTCC.

This chain links TRBV10-1 with TRBJ2-7; 7 positions match TRBD1. V lost 6 bases and J lost 4; bases outside the gene matches: 18. The germline V gene encodes CDR1 WNHNN and CDR2 SYGVQD (reference sequence). The CDR3 length is 17 residues. The CDR3 DNA reads TGCGCCAGCAGCCGGTCGTTTCAATACTTACAGGGGTACGAGCAGTACTTC. Translated, it gives CASSRSFQYLQGYEQYF.